This T cell receptor beta chain was captured in a study of shared clonotypes between healthy human individuals. Study-level results: Across a few donors, naive CD4 shared around 5.1%, naive CD8 more than 3%, memory CD4 2% to 2.5%, memory CD8 over 0.3%.

Details on this clone: Its target is unknown.

The V end lost 0 bases, the J end lost 7 bases, and 8 bases lay between the germline ends. The V gene's germline CDR1 is SGDLS and CDR2 YYNGEE. The CDR3 runs to 13 residues. Libraries were prepared by immunoSEQ multiplex PCR; TCRdb keeps only in-frame clonotypes and omits some of them. The sample shows 2 million to 3 million clones, under 95% of them seen only once. Healthy HIV-negative adults with no recent acute infections or vaccinations were recruited as donors. The sequence was obtained from a man between 18 and 35 years old in good health. Some clones in this sample may be carry-over from other donors' samples. The sample comprised naive CD4+ T cells from PBMCs. Documented subset: CD45RA+ positively selected. The rearrangement links TRBV9 to TRBJ2-1, with D tentatively TRBD2 (5 bases). The CDR3 spells CASSVGGLNEQFF. CDR3 DNA: TGTGCCAGCAGCGTAGGAGGGTTGAATGAGCAGTTCTTC.